A selection of T cell receptor beta chains follows, all from one sample in a study of blood T cells in healthy people across ages. Each CDR3 protein gets one entry after TCRdb re-called the 5' RACE reads with MiXCR. The profile shows more than 1.4 million distinct CDR3 sequences, 42% of them singletons. The sample comprised blood. The source is a woman aged 18-29 years in good health. CDR3s include the opening cysteine and the closing phenylalanine or tryptophan. A D gene is named only where the DNA matches it firmly. Only some rows state a clone size, as once, few, many or a class for expanded clones.

clone_size,j_call,v_call,cdr3_length,d_call,cdr3_nt,cdr3_aa
few,TRBJ2-5,TRBV28,18,NA,TGTGCCAGCAGTTCGAGTGAGGGACCCGGTAGATGGAGAGAGACCCAGTACTTC,CASSSSEGPGRWRETQYF
few,TRBJ1-4,TRBV2,14,NA,TGTGCCAGCAGTGAGCAGGGCGCTAATGAAAAACTGTTTTTT,CASSEQGANEKLFF
NA,TRBJ2-5,TRBV28,14,NA,TGTGCCAGCAGTTTAGGGGGGACGGCGGAGACCCAGTACTTC,CASSLGGTAETQYF
once,TRBJ1-6,TRBV3-1,14,NA,TGTGCCAGCAGCCAAGATCCTGTAGTAAAACCCCTCCACTTT,CASSQDPVVKPLHF
NA,TRBJ2-3,TRBV5-1,14,TRBD2,TGCGCCAGCAGTGCGGGGGGGCTGACAGATACGCAGTATTTT,CASSAGGLTDTQYF
few,TRBJ2-1,TRBV4-1,16,NA,TGCGCCAGCAGCCAAGAGGGCCTCCTCTCCTACAATGAGCAGTTCTTC,CASSQEGLLSYNEQFF
NA,TRBJ1-1,TRBV7-9,12,NA,TGTGCCAGCAGCTCCCTACCCACTGAAGCTTTCTTT,CASSSLPTEAFF
NA,TRBJ1-4,TRBV20-1,19,TRBD1,TGCAGTGCAGCGGGGTTCGGGGGACAGGGGACATCAACTAATGAAAAACTGTTTTTT,CSAAGFGGQGTSTNEKLFF
many,TRBJ2-7,TRBV12-3/TRBV12-4,12,NA,TGTGCCAGCACAGCGGGCAGCTACGAGCAGTACTTC,CASTAGSYEQYF
NA,TRBJ2-7,TRBV20-1,15,TRBD2,TGCAGTGCTAGGGACCCATTCGCGGGGGGTAGCGAGCAGTACTTC,CSARDPFAGGSEQYF
NA,TRBJ2-1,TRBV20-1,17,NA,TGCAGTGCTAGAGACCCTAGCAGGAGGGGCAAATACAATGAGCAGTTCTTC,CSARDPSRRGKYNEQFF
few,TRBJ2-7,TRBV12-3/TRBV12-4,15,NA,TGTGCCAGCAGTTTGGGCACTTCGGTTTACAATGAGCAGTACTTC,CASSLGTSVYNEQYF
NA,TRBJ2-5,TRBV20-1,15,TRBD2,TGCAGTTCCGCCCCAATTAGCGGGCGCCAAGAGACCCAGTACTTC,CSSAPISGRQETQYF
NA,TRBJ2-1,TRBV6-1,17,TRBD2,TGTGCCAGCAGTCCCCCGACTAGCGGCTCCCCTTTCAATGAGCAGTTCTTC,CASSPPTSGSPFNEQFF
NA,TRBJ1-1,TRBV7-9,14,NA,TGTGCCAGCAGCCCCGCCAATTCTCCCACTGAAGCTTTCTTT,CASSPANSPTEAFF
few,TRBJ2-7,TRBV6-5,15,NA,TGTGCCACCGCGCTCCGGGACAAGGCCTTCTACGAGCAGTACTTC,CATALRDKAFYEQYF
NA,TRBJ2-1,TRBV20-1,16,NA,TGTAGTGCTACGAACTATACCCCGGGACAAGCCTACGAGCAGTTCTTC,CSATNYTPGQAYEQFF
NA,TRBJ2-7,TRBV2,15,TRBD1,TGTGCCAGCAGGGATTTACAGGGGAACCCCTACGAGCAGTACTTC,CASRDLQGNPYEQYF
NA,TRBJ2-5,TRBV20-1,15,NA,TGCAGTGCTCGAAGCCGGCGGGTGCAGCAAGAGACCCAGTACTTC,CSARSRRVQQETQYF
NA,TRBJ1-4,TRBV20-1,13,NA,TGCAGTGCGGTGGCCGCAACTAATGAAAAACTGTTTTTT,CSAVAATNEKLFF
many,TRBJ2-3,TRBV12-3/TRBV12-4,13,NA,TGTGCCAGCAGCCGGCCCGGATCAGATACGCAGTATTTT,CASSRPGSDTQYF
few,TRBJ2-1,TRBV6-2/TRBV6-3,16,NA,TGTGCCAGCAGGCCCGGCGGGGGCCACTCCTACAATGAGCAGTTCTTC,CASRPGGGHSYNEQFF
NA,TRBJ1-2,TRBV3-1,16,NA,TGTGCCAGCAGCCAAGATGCGGCAGGGGCCCTCTCTGGCTACACCTTC,CASSQDAAGALSGYTF
few,TRBJ2-1,TRBV5-1,15,NA,TGCGCCAGCAGCTTGGGAGGGACTGGCGACAATGAGCAGTTCTTC,CASSLGGTGDNEQFF
NA,TRBJ2-7,TRBV16,10,NA,TGTGCCAGCAGCCGGGGGGAGCAGTACTTC,CASSRGEQYF
NA,TRBJ2-3,TRBV28,13,NA,TGTGCCAGCAGTTTACCCAGCACAGATGCGCAGTATTTT,CASSLPSTDAQYF
few,TRBJ2-7,TRBV20-1,16,TRBD2,TGCAGTGCTAGAGGCGACCAACCTAGCGGGAGTTACGAGCAGTACTTC,CSARGDQPSGSYEQYF
NA,TRBJ2-5,TRBV5-1,14,TRBD1,TGCGCCAGCACTGGGGACAGGGGCGGGGAGACCCAGTACTTC,CASTGDRGGETQYF
NA,TRBJ1-5,TRBV5-1,13,NA,TGCGCCAGCAGCAAGATGCAAGGCCAGCCCCAGCATTTT,CASSKMQGQPQHF
NA,TRBJ2-5,TRBV20-1,13,TRBD1,TGCAGTGACGAGGACAGGAAAAGCAATGAGCAGTACTTC,CSDEDRKSNEQYF
NA,TRBJ2-3,TRBV20-1,15,NA,TGCAGTGCTGGCCGCTCAGGGATAAGCACAGATACGCAGTATTTT,CSAGRSGISTDTQYF